Listed here are 13 T cell receptor beta chains from one sample, sequenced in a study of T cell responses to AZD1222 COVID-19 vaccine listed by TCRdb under 2021. Libraries were made using the immunoSEQ multiplex PCR assay. Here the immuneACCESS table is served through TCRdb, limited to in-frame sequences with V and J called. Missing clones are a known gap in these copies; in checked studies unresolved V genes cover under half, and the rest lacks a known reason. Within this sample are 140,000 to 150,000 clones, with just over 90% of them counted one time only. The ten top clones hold approximately 2% of the sample. The time point label for this specimen denotes: about 28 days (+/-7) after the second vaccine dose. Specimen: peripheral blood, collected 28 days after the second AZD1222 dose. The origin of the receptors is an adult who received the AZD1222 COVID-19 vaccine.

The gene calls are TRBV6-1 and TRBJ1-6; D unclear. The CDR3 spans 18 residues. The V end was cut by 4 bases, the J end by 4 bases, with 20 bases between. In germline, CDR1 is MNHNS, CDR2 SASEGT. The CDR3, as DNA: TGTGCCAGCAGTGGCCACGGGGTGCCGGGCCGATATAATTCACCCCTCCACTTT. It yields the protein CASSGHGVPGRYNSPLHF.

This clone appeared once. J is TRBJ1-2 and V is TRBV2; a weak D match, TRBD1 (5 bases). The germline V gene has CDR1 SNHLY and CDR2 FYNNEI. CDR3 length equals 14 residues. The ends were cut back, 7 bases at V and 2 bases at J, with 14 bases in the middle. The CDR3, as DNA: TGTGCCAGCATTTCAGGGCCCGCGAACTATGGCTACACCTTC. Translating gives CASISGPANYGYTF. The entire variable domain, with the rest obtained from reference TRBV2 and TRBJ1-2, is as follows: EPEVTQTPSHQVTQMGQEVILRCVPISNHLYFYWYRQILGQKVEFLVSFYNNEISEKSEIFDDQFSVERPDGSNFTLKIRSTKLEDSAMYFCASISGPANYGYTFGSGTRLTVV.

The chain has TRBV7-9 and TRBJ2-7, with D unclear. The CDR3 contains 11 residues. Germline CDR1 is SEHNR and CDR2 is FQNEAQ (reference sequence). The V end lost 5 bases, the J end lost 3 bases, and 5 bases lay between the germline ends. The CDR3 nucleotides are TGTGCCAGCAGCCCTGACTACGAGCAGTACTTC. Translated: CASSPDYEQYF.

The V and J genes are TRBV11-2 and TRBJ1-2; the match to TRBD1 covers 12 bases. The trim removed 3 bases at V and 8 bases at J, leaving 10 bases unmatched. In germline, CDR1 is SGHAT, CDR2 FQNNGV. The CDR3 contains 16 residues. Written as DNA, the CDR3 is TGTGCCAGCAGCTTCCTTTTCGGGACAGGGGGCAGGGGCTACACCTTC. Protein sequence: CASSFLFGTGGRGYTF.

The genes are TRBV6-5 and TRBJ2-1; D perhaps matches TRBD2 (7 bases). V was trimmed by 7 bases and J by 2 bases, leaving 12 bases between them. This CDR3 has 14 residues. Germline V gene lookup returns CDR1 MNHEY and CDR2 SVGAGI. CDR3 DNA sequence: TGTGCCAGCAACACGGGGGGCCCCTACAATGAGCAGTTCTTC. Translation: CASNTGGPYNEQFF.

This chain links TRBV11-3 with TRBJ2-2; the match to TRBD1 covers 7 bases. Germline CDR1 reads SGHNT; CDR2 reads YENEEA. V lost 2 bases to trimming and J lost 2 bases; unmatched junction nucleotides: 2. This CDR3 has 15 amino acids. Here the CDR3 reads CASSLQGVNTGELFF. The CDR3, as DNA: TGTGCCAGCAGCTTACAGGGGGTCAACACCGGGGAGCTGTTTTTT.

This rearrangement joins TRBV5-1 to TRBJ1-3; D gene unclear. The CDR3 has 15 amino acids. The V gene lost 1 base and the J gene lost 0 bases, with 8 bases spanning the gap. Germline lookup yields CDR1 SGHRS and CDR2 YFSETQ. For the CDR3, the DNA is TGCGCCAGCAGCTTGAGGCAGAACTCTGGAAACACCATATATTTT. Translation: CASSLRQNSGNTIYF. Supplemented by reference TRBV5-1 and TRBJ1-3, the full variable domain reads KAGVTQTPRYLIKTRGQQVTLSCSPISGHRSVSWYQQTPGQGLQFLFEYFSETQRNKGNFPGRFSGRQFSNSRSEMNVSTLELGDSALYLCASSLRQNSGNTIYFGEGSWLTVV.

The chain employs TRBV12-3 or TRBV12-4 and TRBJ1-5, with D unclear. This CDR3 contains 12 residues. The V gene lost 5 bases and the J gene lost 1 base, with 3 bases spanning the gap. The CDR3 loop reads CASSTSNQPQHF. CDR3 sequence (DNA): TGTGCCAGCAGTACGAGCAATCAGCCCCAGCATTTT.

This chain connects TRBV5-4 to TRBJ2-7, with D possibly matching TRBD1 (6 bases). V lost 0 bases to trimming and J lost 0 bases, with 7 bases between them. Germline assignment: CDR1 SGHNT and CDR2 YYREEE (reference sequence). CDR3 length equals 14 residues. This chain's CDR3 is CASSLVDSSYEQYF. The CDR3 coding sequence is TGTGCCAGCAGCTTGGTGGACAGCTCCTACGAGCAGTACTTC. The whole variable domain, remainder taken from reference TRBV5-4 and TRBJ2-7, is ETGVTQSPTHLIKTRGQQVTLRCSSQSGHNTVSWYQQALGQGPQFIFQYYREEENGRGNFPPRFSGLQFPNYSSELNVNALELDDSALYLCASSLVDSSYEQYFGPGTRLTVT.

The rearrangement joins TRBV3-1 (or the pseudogene TRBV3-2) to TRBJ2-2; 8 nucleotides match TRBD2. V trimming: 3 bases; J trimming: 6 bases; junction bases outside the gene matches: 9. Germline loops: CDR1 LGHDT, CDR2 YNNKEL (reference sequence). This CDR3 comprises 16 residues. CDR3 protein: CASSHQRRGAAGELFF. CDR3 DNA: TGTGCCAGCAGCCATCAGCGGCGGGGGGCGGCCGGGGAGCTGTTTTTT.

Only one count was recorded for this clone. The chain employs TRBV9 and TRBJ2-3, with no clear D. CDR3 length: 13 residues. The V gene's germline CDR1 is SGDLS and CDR2 YYNGEE. V lost 4 bases and J lost 5, with 11 bases in between. The CDR3 here is CASSNTIRDTQYF. The CDR3, as DNA: TGTGCCAGCAGCAACACCATCAGAGATACGCAGTATTTT.

This rearrangement joins TRBV2 to TRBJ2-1; TRBD2 might be the D (5 bases). Between the trimmed V and J ends, which lost 1 base and 7 bases, there was a span of 8 bases. Germline V lookup: CDR1 SNHLY, CDR2 FYNNEI. The CDR3 extends over 13 amino acids. Written as DNA, the CDR3 is TGTGCCAGCAGTGAAGGGAGGTGGAATGAGCAGTTCTTC. Its protein is CASSEGRWNEQFF. Full variable domain (rest looked up from reference TRBV2 and TRBJ2-1): EPEVTQTPSHQVTQMGQEVILRCVPISNHLYFYWYRQILGQKVEFLVSFYNNEISEKSEIFDDQFSVERPDGSNFTLKIRSTKLEDSAMYFCASSEGRWNEQFFGPGTRLTVL.

The V gene is TRBV21-1, the J gene TRBJ1-1. TRBV21-1 is shown as a pseudogene. This CDR3 is built from 12 residues. The CDR3 loop reads CAGRTLCTEAFF. The CDR3 region has the DNA TGTGCCGGAAGGACTCTCTGTACTGAAGCTTTCTTT.